Shown below are 21 T cell receptor beta chains from a single sample sequenced in a study of blood T cell repertoires in COVID-19. Clones were sequenced by immunoSEQ multiplex PCR, and TCRdb holds only the in-frame ones, with some missing. The sample shows 50,000 or so clones, about nine tenths of them seen only once. The sequenced sample was peripheral blood. The receptors shown here come from a man over 45 with active COVID-19.

The rearrangement joins TRBV5-4 to TRBJ1-2, with D maybe TRBD1 (5 bases). The germline CDR1 and CDR2 sequences are SGHNT and YYREEE (reference sequence). V lost 4 bases to trimming and J lost 6 bases, with 16 bases between them. The CDR3 covers 14 residues. This CDR3 reads CASSPGGRWDGYTF. For the CDR3, the DNA is TGTGCCAGCAGCCCGGGGGGGAGGTGGGATGGCTACACCTTC.

This chain uses TRBV6-5 with TRBJ1-2; D unclear. The CDR3 is made up of 15 amino acids. Germline assignment: CDR1 MNHEY and CDR2 SVGAGI. Trimming shortened V by 5 bases and J by 0 bases, and 13 bases separated the two germline ends. The CDR3 nucleotides are TGTGCCAGCAGTCTTGGGCGCATAGCTAACTATGGCTACACCTTC. This sequence encodes CASSLGRIANYGYTF.

This clone was found a few times. The chain links TRBV2 to TRBJ2-1; a weak D match, TRBD1 (6 bases). Germline loops: CDR1 SNHLY, CDR2 FYNNEI. Trimming pared 9 bases from V and 2 bases from J, leaving 17 bases between. The CDR3 is 15 amino acids. CDR3 bases: TGTGCCAGATCATTCGGGGCAGGGGCCTACAATGAGCAGTTCTTC. This gives the protein CARSFGAGAYNEQFF.

This clone showed up just once. This chain connects TRBV11-2 to TRBJ2-1; 8 nucleotides align to TRBD2. This CDR3 region has 15 residues. V shed 5 bases and J 0 bases; nucleotides not matched to a gene: 3. Germline V CDR1 and CDR2: SGHAT, FQNNGV. The CDR3 bases are TGTGCCAGCAGCGGCCGGGGGGGCTCCTACAATGAGCAGTTCTTC. As protein: CASSGRGGSYNEQFF.

The V gene is TRBV5-6, the J gene TRBJ2-1; the D is unclear. V lost 6 bases and J lost 0, with 19 bases in between. The CDR3 is 17 residues long. Germline CDR1 and CDR2: SGHDT and YYEEEE. CDR3 amino acids: CASTPFAPSSSYNEQFF. CDR3 nucleotides: TGTGCCAGCACCCCCTTTGCTCCGTCTAGCTCCTACAATGAGCAGTTCTTC.

V and J are TRBV10-3 and TRBJ2-7; D is possibly TRBD1 (5 bases). V lost 5 bases and J 2 bases, leaving 10 bases between the germline ends. This CDR3 comprises 13 residues. Germline CDR1 ENHRY, CDR2 SYGVKD. CDR3 DNA sequence: TGTGCCATCAGTCAGGGTGACCCCTACGAGCAGTACTTC. It encodes CAISQGDPYEQYF.

V usage is TRBV5-1 and J usage is TRBJ2-7; tentative D call: TRBD2 (5 bases). The ends were cut back, 0 bases at V and 4 bases at J, with 8 bases in the middle. The length of the CDR3 is 13 residues. Germline-derived CDR1 and CDR2 are SGHRS and YFSETQ. CDR3 in amino acids: CASSLAEGYEQYF. CDR3 DNA sequence: TGCGCCAGCAGCTTGGCCGAGGGTTACGAGCAGTACTTC. The entire variable domain, with the rest obtained from reference TRBV5-1 and TRBJ2-7, is as follows: KAGVTQTPRYLIKTRGQQVTLSCSPISGHRSVSWYQQTPGQGLQFLFEYFSETQRNKGNFPGRFSGRQFSNSRSEMNVSTLELGDSALYLCASSLAEGYEQYFGPGTRLTVT.

The chain uses TRBV30 and TRBJ1-2; 8 bases match TRBD1. Trimming cost V 5 bases and J 12 bases; bases outside gene matches: 8. Germline loops: CDR1 GTSNPN, CDR2 SVGIG (reference sequence). The CDR3 extends over 11 amino acids. The CDR3 DNA follows: TGTGCCTGGTTTAACAGGGGGGGCGACACCTTC. As protein: CAWFNRGGDTF.

This clone was picked up one time. The chain combines TRBV27 with TRBJ2-3; D unresolved. V lost 2 bases, J lost 0 bases, and 3 bases lay in between. The length of the CDR3 is 13 residues. CDR1 and CDR2 from the germline V gene are MNHEY and SMNVEV (reference sequence). CDR3 bases: TGTGCCAGCAGTTTAGTAAGCACAGATACGCAGTATTTT. Translated: CASSLVSTDTQYF.

The chain is built from TRBV6-5 and TRBJ1-1, with 7 bases aligning to TRBD1. The CDR3 totals 13 residues. The germline V gene encodes CDR1 MNHEY and CDR2 SVGAGI. The CDR3 coding sequence is TGTGGAGCAAGTCCACAGGGGTTCACTGAAGCTTTCTTT. Amino acids: CGASPQGFTEAFF.

This chain connects TRBV20-1 to TRBJ2-7, with 9 bases aligning to TRBD1. CDR1 DFQATT and CDR2 SNEGSKA come from the germline V gene (reference sequence). CDR3 size: 13 residues. J lost 6 bases, V lost 3 bases, and 6 bases had no gene match. CDR3 DNA sequence: TGCAGTGCTAGTGCCGGGACAGGGCCCGAGCAGTACTTC. As protein: CSASAGTGPEQYF.

The chain has TRBV5-4 and TRBJ2-7; D is perhaps TRBD2 (6 bases). CDR1 and CDR2 from the germline V gene are SGHNT and YYREEE (reference sequence). V was cut by 5 bases and J by 7 bases, with 19 bases left in between. The CDR3 covers 14 residues. The CDR3 nucleotides are TGTGCCAGCAGTCGGGAGAACCGTGCGGGGGAGCAGTACTTC. This translates into CASSRENRAGEQYF.

This clone was counted a single time. This rearrangement joins TRBV18 to TRBJ2-7; maybe TRBD2 (5 bases). CDR1 and CDR2 from the germline V gene are KGHSH and LQKENI. The CDR3 is 13 amino acids. V lost 3 bases and J 4 bases, leaving 10 bases between the germline ends. CDR3 bases: TGTGCCAGCTCACCCCCTAGCTGGTACGAGCAGTACTTC. It codes for CASSPPSWYEQYF.

The chain couples TRBV19 to TRBJ1-5; D call uncertain. CDR3 length: 14 residues. Germline V gene sequence: CDR1 LNHDA, CDR2 SQIVND (reference sequence). The ends were cut back, 6 bases at V and 7 bases at J, with 16 bases in the middle. The CDR3 is CASRGMGGWQPQHF. The CDR3 nucleotides are TGTGCCAGTAGAGGTATGGGAGGCTGGCAGCCCCAGCATTTT.

The rearrangement links TRBV11-3 to TRBJ2-3; 13 bases are a match to TRBD2. This CDR3 region has 16 residues. With 1 base clipped from V and 4 bases from J, the junction kept 2 bases outside the gene matches. Germline CDR1 reads SGHNT; CDR2 reads YENEEA. CDR3 nucleotides: TGTGCCAGCAGCTTAGGTGGGACTAGCGGGGCAGATACGCAGTATTTT. Its translation: CASSLGGTSGADTQYF.

With regard to this clone: The same CDR3 also results from other DNA sequences found in this sample. This chain connects TRBV5-1 to TRBJ1-5, with no clear D. V was cut by 0 bases and J by 3 bases, with 7 bases left in between. This CDR3 has 14 residues. CDR1 is SGHRS, CDR2 YFSETQ, per germline. The CDR3 loop is CASSLDGVNQPQHF. DNA for the CDR3: TGCGCCAGCAGCTTGGACGGGGTCAATCAGCCCCAGCATTTT.

The chain uses TRBV30 and TRBJ1-1, with a tentative D call TRBD1 (5 bases). Germline lookup yields CDR1 GTSNPN and CDR2 SVGIG (reference sequence). CDR3 length: 12 amino acids. The CDR3 sequence is CAFGGEGMEAFF. CDR3 in DNA: TGTGCTTTCGGGGGTGAGGGTATGGAAGCTTTCTTT.

The chain joins TRBV14 to TRBJ2-1; the match to TRBD1 covers 7 bases. This CDR3 has 13 residues. The V gene's germline CDR1 is SGHDN and CDR2 FVKESK. V was pared by 5 bases and J by 9 bases, with 7 bases of the junction left unmatched. Here the CDR3 DNA reads TGTGCCAGCAGCTCCGGGACAGTGGGTGAGCAGTTCTTC. Translation gives CASSSGTVGEQFF.

The rearrangement uses TRBV5-8 and TRBJ1-2; the D is unclear. CDR3 length equals 14 residues. Germline V gene lookup returns CDR1 SGHTS and CDR2 YDEGEE. V was clipped by 0 bases and J by 3 bases, with 9 bases between them. The CDR3 here is CASSLGGIYYGYTF. In DNA, the CDR3 is TGTGCCAGCAGCTTGGGCGGAATATACTATGGCTACACCTTC.

The rearrangement joins TRBV9 to TRBJ2-2; D is perhaps TRBD1 (6 bases). In germline, CDR1 is SGDLS, CDR2 YYNGEE. Trimming cost V 1 base and J 4 bases, with 11 bases left between them. This CDR3 spans 15 amino acids. CDR3 bases: TGTGCCAGCAGCGTACAGTCAGGGGCCACCGGGGAGCTGTTTTTT. Its translation is CASSVQSGATGELFF.

The V gene is TRBV24-1, the J gene TRBJ2-7, with 7 bases matching TRBD1. The CDR3 loop spans 15 amino acids. Germline CDR1 reads KGHDR; CDR2 reads SFDVKD. The V gene end was trimmed by 7 bases and the J gene end by 2 bases; junction bases not matched to a gene: 10. The chain's CDR3 is CATRPDRATTYEQYF. In DNA form, the CDR3 reads TGTGCCACCAGGCCAGACAGGGCTACAACCTACGAGCAGTACTTC.